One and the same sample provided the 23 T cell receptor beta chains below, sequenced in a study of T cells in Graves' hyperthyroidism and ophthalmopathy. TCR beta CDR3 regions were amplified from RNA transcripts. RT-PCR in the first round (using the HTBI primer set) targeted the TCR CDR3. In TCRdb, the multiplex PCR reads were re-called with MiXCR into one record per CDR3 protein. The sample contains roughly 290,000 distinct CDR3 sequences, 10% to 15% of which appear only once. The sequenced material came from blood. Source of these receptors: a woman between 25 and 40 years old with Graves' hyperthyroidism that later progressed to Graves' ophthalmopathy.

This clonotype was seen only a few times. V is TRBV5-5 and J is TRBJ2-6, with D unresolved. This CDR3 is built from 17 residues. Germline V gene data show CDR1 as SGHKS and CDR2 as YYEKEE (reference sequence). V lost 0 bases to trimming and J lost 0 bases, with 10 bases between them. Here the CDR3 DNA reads TGTGCCAGCAGCTTGGCGGACCTTCCCTCTGGGGCCAACGTCCTGACTTTC. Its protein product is CASSLADLPSGANVLTF.

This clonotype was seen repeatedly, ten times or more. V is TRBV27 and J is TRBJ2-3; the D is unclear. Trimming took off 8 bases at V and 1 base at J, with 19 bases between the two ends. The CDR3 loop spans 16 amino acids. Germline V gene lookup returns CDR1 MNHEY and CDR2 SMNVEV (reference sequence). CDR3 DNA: TGTGCCAGCTTGTCACGATCTGGCTGGGGCACAGATACGCAGTATTTT. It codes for CASLSRSGWGTDTQYF.

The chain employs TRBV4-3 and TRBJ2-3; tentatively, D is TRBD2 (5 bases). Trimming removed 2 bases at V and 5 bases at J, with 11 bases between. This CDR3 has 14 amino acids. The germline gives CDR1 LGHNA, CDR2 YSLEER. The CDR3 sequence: CASSQWSRGDTQYF. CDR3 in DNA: TGCGCCAGCAGCCAATGGTCCCGGGGAGATACGCAGTATTTT.

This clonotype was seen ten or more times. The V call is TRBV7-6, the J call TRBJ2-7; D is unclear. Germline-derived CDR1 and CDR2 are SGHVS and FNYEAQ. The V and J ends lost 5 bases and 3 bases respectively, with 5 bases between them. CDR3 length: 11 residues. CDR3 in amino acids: CASSLHYEQYF. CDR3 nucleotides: TGTGCCAGCAGCCTTCACTACGAGCAGTACTTC.

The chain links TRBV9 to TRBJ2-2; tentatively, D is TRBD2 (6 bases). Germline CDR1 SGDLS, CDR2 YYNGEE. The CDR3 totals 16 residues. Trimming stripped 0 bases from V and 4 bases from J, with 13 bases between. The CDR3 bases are TGTGCCAGCAGCGTAGCCGGGGGTATTCCCACCGGGGAGCTGTTTTTT. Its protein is CASSVAGGIPTGELFF.

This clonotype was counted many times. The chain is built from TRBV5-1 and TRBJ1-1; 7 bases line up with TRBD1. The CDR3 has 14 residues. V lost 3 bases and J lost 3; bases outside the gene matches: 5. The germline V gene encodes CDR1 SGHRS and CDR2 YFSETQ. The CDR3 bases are TGCGCCAGCAGCTCGACAACAGGGGACACTGAAGCTTTCTTT. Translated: CASSSTTGDTEAFF.

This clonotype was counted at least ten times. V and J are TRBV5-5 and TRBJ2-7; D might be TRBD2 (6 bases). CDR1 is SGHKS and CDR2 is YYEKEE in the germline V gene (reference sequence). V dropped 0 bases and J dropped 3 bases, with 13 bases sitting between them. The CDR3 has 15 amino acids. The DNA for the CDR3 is TGTGCCAGCAGCTTGGACACGGGAGAAATCTACGAGCAGTACTTC. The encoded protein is CASSLDTGEIYEQYF.

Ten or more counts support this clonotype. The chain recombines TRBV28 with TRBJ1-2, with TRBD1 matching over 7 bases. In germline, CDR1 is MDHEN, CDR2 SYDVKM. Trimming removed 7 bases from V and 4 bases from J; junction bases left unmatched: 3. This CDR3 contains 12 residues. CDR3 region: CASNDRAYGYTF. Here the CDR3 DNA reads TGTGCCAGCAACGACAGGGCCTATGGCTACACCTTC.

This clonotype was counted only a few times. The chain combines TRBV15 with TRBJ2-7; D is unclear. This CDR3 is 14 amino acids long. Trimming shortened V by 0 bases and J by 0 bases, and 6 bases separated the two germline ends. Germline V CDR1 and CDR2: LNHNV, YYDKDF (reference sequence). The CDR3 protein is CATSRDPGSYEQYF. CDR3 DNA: TGTGCCACCAGCAGAGATCCAGGCTCCTACGAGCAGTACTTC.

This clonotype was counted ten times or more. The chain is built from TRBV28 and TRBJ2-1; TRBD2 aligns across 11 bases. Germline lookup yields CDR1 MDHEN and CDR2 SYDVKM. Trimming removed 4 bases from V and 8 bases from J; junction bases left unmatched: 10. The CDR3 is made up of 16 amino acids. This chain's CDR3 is CASSSPRLAGGDEQFF. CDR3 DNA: TGTGCCAGCAGTTCCCCTCGGCTAGCGGGAGGCGATGAGCAGTTCTTC. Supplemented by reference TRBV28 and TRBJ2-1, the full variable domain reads DVKVTQSSRYLVKRTGEKVFLECVQDMDHENMFWYRQDPGLGLRLIYFSYDVKMKEKGDIPEGYSVSREKKERFSLILESASTNQTSMYLCASSSPRLAGGDEQFFGPGTRLTVL.

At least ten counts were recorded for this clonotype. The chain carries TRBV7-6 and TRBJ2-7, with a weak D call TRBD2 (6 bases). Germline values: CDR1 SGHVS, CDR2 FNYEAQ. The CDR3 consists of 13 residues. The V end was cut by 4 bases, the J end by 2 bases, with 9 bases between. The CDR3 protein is CASSSGGTYEQYF. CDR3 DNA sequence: TGTGCCAGCAGCTCTGGGGGGACCTACGAGCAGTACTTC.

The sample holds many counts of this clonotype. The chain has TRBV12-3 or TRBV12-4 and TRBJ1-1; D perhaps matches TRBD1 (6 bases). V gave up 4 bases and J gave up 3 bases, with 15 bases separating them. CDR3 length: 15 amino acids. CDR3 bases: TGTGCCAGCAGTTGGGGAGGATCAGGGGACACTGAAGCTTTCTTT. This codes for CASSWGGSGDTEAFF.

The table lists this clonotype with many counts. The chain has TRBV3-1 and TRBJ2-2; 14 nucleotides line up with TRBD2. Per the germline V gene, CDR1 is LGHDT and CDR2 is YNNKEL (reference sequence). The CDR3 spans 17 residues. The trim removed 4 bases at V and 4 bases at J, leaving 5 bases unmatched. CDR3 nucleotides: TGTGCCAGCAGCCGGGGACTAGCGGGAGTAGGCACCGGGGAGCTGTTTTTT. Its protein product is CASSRGLAGVGTGELFF. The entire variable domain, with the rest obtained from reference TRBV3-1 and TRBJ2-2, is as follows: DTAVSQTPKYLVTQMGNDKSIKCEQNLGHDTMYWYKQDSKKFLKIMFSYNNKELIINETVPNRFSPKSPDKAHLNLHINSLELGDSAVYFCASSRGLAGVGTGELFFGEGSRLTVL.

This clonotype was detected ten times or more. The CDR3 protein is CASSPGRPGTQYF. CDR3 bases: TGTGCCAGCAGTCCTGGGCGCCCAGGGACCCAGTACTTC. The rearrangement links TRBV7-3 to TRBJ2-5, with D unclear. The V and J ends lost 6 bases and 7 bases respectively, with 15 bases between them. Per germline, CDR1 SGHTA and CDR2 FQGTGA. This CDR3 region has 13 residues.

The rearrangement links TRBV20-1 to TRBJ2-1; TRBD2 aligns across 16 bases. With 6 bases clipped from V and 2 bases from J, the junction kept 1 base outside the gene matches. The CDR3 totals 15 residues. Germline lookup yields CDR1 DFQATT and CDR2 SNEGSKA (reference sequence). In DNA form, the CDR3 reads TGCAGTGCGGGACTAGCGGGAGGGGCCTACAATGAGCAGTTCTTC. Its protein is CSAGLAGGAYNEQFF.

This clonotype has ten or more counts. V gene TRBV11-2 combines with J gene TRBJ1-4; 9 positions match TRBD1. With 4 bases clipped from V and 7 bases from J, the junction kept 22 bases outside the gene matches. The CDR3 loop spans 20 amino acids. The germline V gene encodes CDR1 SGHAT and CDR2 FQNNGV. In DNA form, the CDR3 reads TGTGCCAGCAGCTCTAAGTTTTGGGGGGACAGGGAGACGGAGGCTGAAAAACTGTTTTTT. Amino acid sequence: CASSSKFWGDRETEAEKLFF.

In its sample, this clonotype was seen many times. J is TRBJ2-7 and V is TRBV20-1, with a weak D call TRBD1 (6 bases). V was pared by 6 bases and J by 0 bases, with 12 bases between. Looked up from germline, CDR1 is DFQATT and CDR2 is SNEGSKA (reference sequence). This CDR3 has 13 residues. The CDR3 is CSAATGFSYEQYF. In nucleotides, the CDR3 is TGCAGTGCAGCGACAGGATTCTCCTACGAGCAGTACTTC.

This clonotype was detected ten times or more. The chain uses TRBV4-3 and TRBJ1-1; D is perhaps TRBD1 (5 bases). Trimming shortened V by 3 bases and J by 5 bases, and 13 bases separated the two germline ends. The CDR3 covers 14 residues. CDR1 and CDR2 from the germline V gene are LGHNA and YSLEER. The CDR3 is CASSQGEQSTEAFF. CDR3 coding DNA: TGCGCCAGCAGCCAGGGGGAGCAGAGTACTGAAGCTTTCTTT.

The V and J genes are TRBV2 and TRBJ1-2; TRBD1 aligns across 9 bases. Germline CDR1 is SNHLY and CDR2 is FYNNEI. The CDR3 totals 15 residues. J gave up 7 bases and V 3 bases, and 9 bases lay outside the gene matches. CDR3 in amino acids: CASSDARDRVPGYTF. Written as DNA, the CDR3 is TGTGCCAGCAGTGATGCCCGGGACAGGGTCCCTGGCTACACCTTC.

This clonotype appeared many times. CDR3 coding DNA: TGTGCCAGCAGTCGGGGACAGTGGAACGAGCAGTACTTC. Translation gives CASSRGQWNEQYF. The chain recombines TRBV6-1 with TRBJ2-7; the match to TRBD1 covers 7 bases. V trimming: 5 bases; J trimming: 5 bases; junction bases outside the gene matches: 6. Germline V lookup: CDR1 MNHNS, CDR2 SASEGT. CDR3 length: 13 amino acids.

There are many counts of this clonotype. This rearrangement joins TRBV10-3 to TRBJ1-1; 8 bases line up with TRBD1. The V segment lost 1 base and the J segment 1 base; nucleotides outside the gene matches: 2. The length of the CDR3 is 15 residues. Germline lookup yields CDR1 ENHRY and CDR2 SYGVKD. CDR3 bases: TGTGCCATCAGTGAGTTGGGGACAGGGAACACTGAAGCTTTCTTT. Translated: CAISELGTGNTEAFF.

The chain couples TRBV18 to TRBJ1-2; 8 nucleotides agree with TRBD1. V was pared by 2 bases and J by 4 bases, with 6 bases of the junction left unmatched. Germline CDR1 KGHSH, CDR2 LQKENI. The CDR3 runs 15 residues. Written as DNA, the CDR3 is TGTGCCAGCTCACCAGGGCCAGGGGGCACCTATGGCTACACCTTC. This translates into CASSPGPGGTYGYTF.

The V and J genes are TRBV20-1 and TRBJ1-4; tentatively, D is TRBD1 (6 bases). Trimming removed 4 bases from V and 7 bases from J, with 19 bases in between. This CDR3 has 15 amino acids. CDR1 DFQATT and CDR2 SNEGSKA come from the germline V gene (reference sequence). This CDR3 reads CSAKLTGIGAEKLFF. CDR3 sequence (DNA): TGCAGTGCTAAGCTTACAGGGATCGGTGCTGAAAAACTGTTTTTT.